The 8 T cell receptor beta chains presented below share a single source sample, sequenced in a study of response to subunit inactivated influenza vaccine. TCRdb called the RT-PCR reads again in MiXCR, with one record for every CDR3 protein. The table includes about 500,000 distinct CDR3 sequences, about 7.2% detected once. Sequencing was performed on PBMCs from blood, taken less than 25 months after vaccination. These receptors all stem from a man aged 50-75 years who received an inactivated influenza vaccine.

This rearrangement joins TRBV5-4 to TRBJ2-5, with D possibly called TRBD1 or TRBD2 (6 bases each). Germline CDR1 is SGHNT and CDR2 is YYREEE (reference sequence). This CDR3 has 14 residues. V was trimmed by 3 bases and J by 5 bases, leaving 14 bases between them. For the CDR3, the DNA is TGTGCCAGCAGCTACAGGGACTTGGAGGAGACCCAGTACTTC. Translating gives CASSYRDLEETQYF.

The chain links TRBV30 to TRBJ2-1; 9 positions match TRBD1. There are 17 residues in the CDR3. The germline gives CDR1 GTSNPN, CDR2 SVGIG (reference sequence). V was pared by 2 bases and J by 2 bases, with 10 bases of the junction left unmatched. The CDR3 here is CAWSRDRGLLTYNEQFF. The CDR3 DNA is TGTGCCTGGAGTCGAGACAGGGGGTTACTTACCTACAATGAGCAGTTCTTC.

This clonotype was seen repeatedly, ten times or more. The rearrangement uses TRBV5-1 and TRBJ2-7; 7 bases fit TRBD2. V shed 2 bases, J shed 3 bases, and the junction held 8 bases outside the gene matches. CDR3 length: 15 amino acids. The germline gives CDR1 SGHRS, CDR2 YFSETQ. The CDR3 is CASSFPNGGIYEQYF. The DNA for the CDR3 is TGCGCCAGCAGCTTCCCCAACGGGGGGATCTACGAGCAGTACTTC.

This clonotype was detected ten times or more. The chain recombines TRBV3-1 with TRBJ1-1; D is ambiguous. The length of the CDR3 is 14 residues. Germline V gene lookup returns CDR1 LGHDT and CDR2 YNNKEL (reference sequence). V lost 0 bases and J lost 8, with 13 bases in between. The CDR3 nucleotides are TGTGCCAGCAGCCAAGATTTCTCGGGTCACGAAGCTTTCTTT. Translated: CASSQDFSGHEAFF.

The table lists this clonotype with a count of one. The junction does not match germline at one end; this may be a read error. V gene TRBV5-5 combines with J gene TRBJ1-5; tentative D call: TRBD1 (5 bases). The CDR3 runs to 15 residues. CDR1 and CDR2 from the germline V gene are SGHKS and YYEKEE (reference sequence). The DNA of the CDR3 is TGTGCCAGCGGCTTGTCAGGGACCCAGAATCAGCCCCAGCATTTT. This encodes CASGLSGTQNQPQHF.

There are a few counts of this clonotype. The rearrangement uses TRBV5-1 and TRBJ2-7, with unresolved D. This CDR3 contains 15 residues. With 6 bases removed from V and 3 bases from J, the gap between germline ends came to 19 bases. CDR1 and CDR2 from the germline V gene are SGHRS and YFSETQ. CDR3 coding DNA: TGCGCCAGCACCTTACAACCGGACGGATTCTACGAGCAGTACTTC. It is translated as CASTLQPDGFYEQYF.

The V and J genes are TRBV4-2 and TRBJ2-3; TRBD2 agrees at 7 bases. The V gene end was trimmed by 1 base and the J gene end by 2 bases; junction bases not matched to a gene: 9. The length of the CDR3 is 17 residues. CDR1 is LGHNA and CDR2 is YNFKEQ in the germline V gene. CDR3 coding DNA: TGTGCCAGCAGCCAAGGGGTGGGAGGGATCGACACAGATACGCAGTATTTT. Amino acid sequence: CASSQGVGGIDTDTQYF.

V is TRBV7-3 and J is TRBJ2-1; 10 positions match TRBD2. V lost 5 bases to trimming and J lost 4 bases; unmatched junction nucleotides: 5. The CDR3 is made up of 15 amino acids. Germline CDR1 SGHTA, CDR2 FQGTGA. For the CDR3, the DNA is TGTGCCAGCAGCCCAGCGACTAGCGGGTACAATGAGCAGTTCTTC. This translates into CASSPATSGYNEQFF.